The clone carrying this T cell receptor (beta chain) has ten or more counts. Its antigen remains unidentified. Individual cDNA molecules received unique molecular identifiers during library preparation. MiXCR was run by TCRdb on the 5' RACE reads, yielding one entry per CDR3 protein. The sample carries more than 55,000 distinct CDR3 sequences, roughly an eighth recorded once. These data are taken from a study of early T cells in non-severe SARS-CoV-2 infection. Study-level information: The chains were unpaired, and the sequenced material was bulk RNA from unsorted whole blood. Study-wide findings and caveats: Matching with VDJdb favored anti-spike CD8 responses (missing private and CD4 specificities).

Germline-derived CDR1 and CDR2 are LGHDT and YNNKEL (reference sequence). Deletions cut 4 bases from V and 4 bases from J, with 11 bases between. This CDR3 has 13 amino acids. The sequence was obtained from an adult who was a healthcare worker with PCR-confirmed SARS-CoV-2 infection or an uninfected control (not recorded which). This specimen consisted of whole blood, obtained at baseline. The chain joins TRBV3-1 to TRBJ2-7, with TRBD1 as a possible D gene (5 bases). The CDR3 protein is CASSLQGSYEQYF. The CDR3 nucleotides read TGTGCCAGCAGCCTCCAGGGTTCGTACGAGCAGTACTTC.